Following are 13 T cell receptor beta chains from one sample sequenced in a study of multiple sclerosis patients with progressive multifocal leukoencephalopathy. Generated by immunoSEQ multiplex PCR, the TCRdb table keeps only in-frame clones and is missing some. The sample contains about 30,000 clones, around 83% of which appear only once. As to time point: time of PML onset. The starting material was PBMCs, obtained from a patient treated with natalizumab. Receptor source: a woman between 25 and 40 years old with progressive multifocal leukoencephalopathy.

V is TRBV4-3 and J is TRBJ2-7; tentatively, D is TRBD2 (5 bases). The ends were cut back, 0 bases at V and 6 bases at J, with 9 bases in the middle. The CDR3 loop spans 13 amino acids. CDR1 LGHNA and CDR2 YSLEER come from the germline V gene. The CDR3 nucleotides are TGCGCCAGCAGCCAAGAGGGTGGGAGCGAGCAGTACTTC. Protein product: CASSQEGGSEQYF.

The CDR3 region has the DNA TGCGCCAGCAGCTTGGGTGCCATAACGGGCACTGAAGCTTTCTTT. Its protein is CASSLGAITGTEAFF. The J gene is TRBJ1-1, the V gene TRBV5-1, with unresolved D. The CDR3 has 15 residues. Per the germline V gene, CDR1 is SGHRS and CDR2 is YFSETQ. The ends were cut back, 0 bases at V and 4 bases at J, with 13 bases in the middle.

This chain links TRBV6-1 with TRBJ1-5, with D hard to call. The CDR3 loop spans 15 amino acids. Trimming pared 1 base from V and 1 base from J, leaving 8 bases between. Germline V CDR1 and CDR2: MNHNS, SASEGT. This CDR3 is CASSEEGGSNQPQHF. The CDR3 nucleotides are TGTGCCAGCAGTGAAGAGGGTGGGAGCAATCAGCCCCAGCATTTT.

This sequence joins TRBV5-5 and TRBJ1-1, with no clear D. Trimming stripped 0 bases from V and 0 bases from J, with 9 bases between. The CDR3 consists of 15 residues. The germline V gene encodes CDR1 SGHKS and CDR2 YYEKEE (reference sequence). The CDR3 protein is CASSLVAGMNTEAFF. CDR3 DNA: TGTGCCAGCAGCTTGGTGGCAGGCATGAACACTGAAGCTTTCTTT.

The chain uses TRBV4-1 and TRBJ2-1; a weak D match, TRBD2 (6 bases). The CDR3 consists of 16 residues. The germline V and J ends were trimmed by 0 bases and 5 bases, with 14 bases remaining between them. The V gene's germline CDR1 is MGHRA and CDR2 YSYEKL. The CDR3 loop is CASSQDAGTINNEQFF. Here the CDR3 DNA reads TGCGCCAGCAGCCAAGATGCGGGAACCATAAACAATGAGCAGTTCTTC.

The rearrangement links TRBV5-1 to TRBJ2-3; D remains unclear. This CDR3 is 14 amino acids long. Germline lookup yields CDR1 SGHRS and CDR2 YFSETQ. V shed 2 bases and J shed 1 base, with 8 bases lying between them. CDR3 sequence (DNA): TGCGCCAGCAGCTTAGCAGGACGCACAGATACGCAGTATTTT. It yields the protein CASSLAGRTDTQYF.

V usage is TRBV6-6 and J usage is TRBJ2-7; 9 positions match TRBD1. This CDR3 is 15 amino acids long. Germline values: CDR1 MNHNY, CDR2 SVGAGI (reference sequence). Trimming cost V 10 bases and J 4 bases; bases outside gene matches: 14. This CDR3 is CATTPTGTGHYEQYF. Here the CDR3 DNA reads TGTGCCACGACGCCAACCGGGACAGGGCATTACGAGCAGTACTTC.

This chain uses TRBV27 with TRBJ2-7; 7 bases agree with TRBD1. Germline trimming cut 6 bases from V and 7 bases from J; bases unmatched to any gene: 9. CDR1 MNHEY and CDR2 SMNVEV come from the germline V gene (reference sequence). The CDR3 loop spans 13 amino acids. CDR3 loop: CASRGQPSGEQYF. The CDR3 DNA sequence: TGTGCCAGCAGGGGACAGCCCTCTGGGGAGCAGTACTTC.

CDR3 residues: CASSGGDQPQHF. Written as DNA, the CDR3 is TGTGCCAGCAGCGGAGGGGATCAGCCCCAGCATTTT. The chain recombines TRBV9 with TRBJ1-5, with D perhaps TRBD1 (5 bases). The CDR3 consists of 12 residues. Trimming left V 3 bases short and J 5 bases short, with 6 bases between. Germline V gives CDR1 SGDLS, CDR2 YYNGEE.

This clone was recorded a few times. This chain joins TRBV10-1 and TRBJ2-7; no reliable D call. The CDR3 is made up of 11 amino acids. V was shortened by 7 bases and J by 6 bases, with 10 bases between the two germline ends. CDR1 is WNHNN and CDR2 is SYGVQD in the germline V gene (reference sequence). In nucleotides, the CDR3 is TGCGCCAGCATCCTCCAGTCCGAGCAGTACTTC. Amino acid sequence: CASILQSEQYF.

The rearrangement joins TRBV19 to TRBJ1-5, with D perhaps matching TRBD1 (6 bases). CDR3 size: 15 residues. Trimming took 7 bases from V and 3 from J, leaving 16 bases between them. From germline, CDR1 is LNHDA and CDR2 SQIVND (reference sequence). The CDR3 bases are TGTGCCAGTACGAAACGGGGGGGCCTCAATCAGCCCCAGCATTTT. It is translated as CASTKRGGLNQPQHF.

The chain joins TRBV30 to TRBJ1-2, with 8 bases that match TRBD1. J lost 1 base, V lost 2 bases, and 6 bases had no gene match. The length of the CDR3 is 15 residues. Germline loops: CDR1 GTSNPN, CDR2 SVGIG (reference sequence). The CDR3 reads CAWSFAGQGNYGYTF. The CDR3 DNA reads TGTGCCTGGAGTTTTGCCGGACAGGGTAACTATGGCTACACCTTC.

This rearrangement joins TRBV5-6 to TRBJ2-2; 7 bases map to TRBD1. Germline-derived CDR1 and CDR2 are SGHDT and YYEEEE. V lost 0 bases and J lost 3; bases outside the gene matches: 5. This CDR3 region has 16 residues. CDR3 coding DNA: TGTGCCAGCAGCTTGGTAGGGGGCCCTGACACCGGGGAGCTGTTTTTT. As protein: CASSLVGGPDTGELFF.